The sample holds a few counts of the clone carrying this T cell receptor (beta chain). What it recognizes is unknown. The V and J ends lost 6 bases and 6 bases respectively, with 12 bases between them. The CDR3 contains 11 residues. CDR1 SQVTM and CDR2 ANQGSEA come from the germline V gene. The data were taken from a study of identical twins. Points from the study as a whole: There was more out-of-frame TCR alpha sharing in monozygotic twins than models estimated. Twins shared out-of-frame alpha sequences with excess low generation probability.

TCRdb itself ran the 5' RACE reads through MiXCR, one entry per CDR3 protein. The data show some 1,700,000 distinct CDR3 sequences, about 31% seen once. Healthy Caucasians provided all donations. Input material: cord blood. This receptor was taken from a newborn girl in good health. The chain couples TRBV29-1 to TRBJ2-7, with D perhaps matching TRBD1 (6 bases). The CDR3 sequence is CSVGTGPEQYF. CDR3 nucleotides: TGCAGCGTCGGTACAGGGCCCGAGCAGTACTTC.